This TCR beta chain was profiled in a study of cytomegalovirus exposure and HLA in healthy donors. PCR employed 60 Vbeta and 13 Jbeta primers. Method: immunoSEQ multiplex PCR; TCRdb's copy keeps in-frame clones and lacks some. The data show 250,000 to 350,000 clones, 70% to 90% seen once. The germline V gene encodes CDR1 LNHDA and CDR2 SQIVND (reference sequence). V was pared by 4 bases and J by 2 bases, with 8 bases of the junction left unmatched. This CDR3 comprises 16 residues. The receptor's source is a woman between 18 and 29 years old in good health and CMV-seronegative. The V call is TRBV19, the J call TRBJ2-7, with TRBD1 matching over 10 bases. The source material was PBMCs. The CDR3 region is CASSKGRDRGTYEQYF. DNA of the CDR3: TGTGCCAGTAGTAAGGGCCGGGACAGGGGTACCTACGAGCAGTACTTC.